Each of the 18 T cell receptor beta chains below was sequenced from the same sample in a study of technical replicates of blood from several donors. Profiling relied on immunoSEQ multiplex PCR, and the TCRdb table lists in-frame clones only, not all of them. Of some 89,000 clones in the sample, about 95% are singletons; the top ten hold about 0.35%. The sample was T cells isolated from PBMCs. The source is a human donor in good health.

The chain joins TRBV11-2 to TRBJ2-7, with unresolved D. Looked up from germline, CDR1 is SGHAT and CDR2 is FQNNGV. Trimming took 2 bases from V and 0 from J, leaving 11 bases between them. The CDR3 is 15 residues long. The CDR3 DNA reads TGTGCCAGCAGCTTAACGGCGGTGAGCTCCTACGAGCAGTACTTC. It specifies CASSLTAVSSYEQYF.

The chain joins TRBV7-3 to TRBJ2-1, with TRBD1 identical over 7 bases. The CDR3 extends over 15 amino acids. In germline, CDR1 is SGHTA, CDR2 FQGTGA. The trim removed 1 base at V and 2 bases at J, leaving 2 bases unmatched. This CDR3 is CASSLRQGPYNEQFF. Here the CDR3 DNA reads TGTGCCAGCAGCTTAAGACAGGGACCCTACAATGAGCAGTTCTTC.

The chain couples TRBV5-1 to TRBJ1-1; D gene ambiguous. Germline-derived CDR1 and CDR2 are SGHRS and YFSETQ. With 3 bases removed from V and 0 bases from J, the gap between germline ends came to 9 bases. The CDR3 runs 14 residues. This CDR3 reads CASSYSVMNTEAFF. The CDR3 nucleotides are TGCGCCAGCAGCTACTCGGTGATGAACACTGAAGCTTTCTTT.

This clone appeared a single time. A read error may account for a junction end that differs from germline. V and J are TRBV7-7 and TRBJ2-5; D not certain. Germline V gene lookup returns CDR1 SSHAT and CDR2 FNYEAQ (reference sequence). This CDR3 spans 13 amino acids. The DNA for the CDR3 is TGTGCTAGCAGCTCAGACATAAGGGAGACCCAGTACTTC. As protein: CASSSDIRETQYF.

This rearrangement joins TRBV9 to TRBJ2-3; the match to TRBD1 covers 7 bases. CDR3 length: 15 amino acids. Germline-derived CDR1 and CDR2 are SGDLS and YYNGEE. Germline trimming cut 0 bases from V and 3 bases from J; bases unmatched to any gene: 4. In nucleotides, the CDR3 is TGTGCCAGCAGCGTAGAAGGACAGGAGACAGATACGCAGTATTTT. The encoded protein is CASSVEGQETDTQYF. The variable domain in full, completed from reference TRBV9 and TRBJ2-3, reads DSGVTQTPKHLITATGQRVTLRCSPRSGDLSVYWYQQSLDQGLQFLIQYYNGEERAKGNILERFSAQQFPDLHSELNLSSLELGDSALYFCASSVEGQETDTQYFGPGTRLTVL.

V and J are TRBV9 and TRBJ2-7; tentative D call: TRBD1 (5 bases). The ends were cut back, 4 bases at V and 5 bases at J, with 16 bases in the middle. The germline V gene encodes CDR1 SGDLS and CDR2 YYNGEE. This CDR3 contains 14 residues. The CDR3 DNA reads TGTGCCAGCAGCCCTGGACAAACGGTCGACGAGCAGTACTTC. As protein: CASSPGQTVDEQYF.

The chain couples TRBV18 to TRBJ2-2; 12 bases match TRBD1. In germline, CDR1 is KGHSH, CDR2 LQKENI. V shed 4 bases, J shed 6 bases, and the junction held 3 bases outside the gene matches. CDR3 size: 15 residues. CDR3 loop: CASSLGQGASGELFF. The CDR3, as DNA: TGTGCCAGCTCACTGGGACAGGGGGCGTCCGGGGAGCTGTTTTTT.

The gene calls are TRBV7-9 and TRBJ1-1; D unclear. The ends were cut back, 5 bases at V and 2 bases at J, with 12 bases in the middle. Germline V gene lookup returns CDR1 SEHNR and CDR2 FQNEAQ (reference sequence). The CDR3 extends over 14 amino acids. CDR3 amino acids: CASSRLDLNTEAFF. The CDR3 bases are TGTGCCAGCAGCAGACTGGACTTAAACACTGAAGCTTTCTTT.

The CDR3 DNA sequence: TGTGCCAGCAGAGAAAGACACACGGGGAGAAACACCATATATTTT. It specifies CASRERHTGRNTIYF. V usage is TRBV2 and J usage is TRBJ1-3; no definite D call. CDR1 SNHLY and CDR2 FYNNEI come from the germline V gene. CDR3 length: 15 amino acids. V gave up 6 bases and J gave up 5 bases, with 17 bases separating them.

In DNA, the CDR3 is TGTGCCAGCTATCAGCTCTCAGGGGATCCTGCAGAGCAGTACTTC. Protein product: CASYQLSGDPAEQYF. V usage is TRBV28 and J usage is TRBJ2-7, with a weak D call TRBD1 (6 bases). Germline CDR1 is MDHEN and CDR2 is SYDVKM. The CDR3 is made up of 15 amino acids. Trimming shortened V by 8 bases and J by 7 bases, and 24 bases separated the two germline ends.

V and J are TRBV9 and TRBJ1-4, with D unresolved. The CDR3 loop spans 15 amino acids. CDR1 SGDLS and CDR2 YYNGEE come from the germline V gene. With 0 bases removed from V and 1 base from J, the gap between germline ends came to 7 bases. The CDR3 DNA reads TGTGCCAGCAGCGTAGGGGAGGGAACTAATGAAAAACTGTTTTTT. Protein sequence: CASSVGEGTNEKLFF.

The V and J genes are TRBV9 and TRBJ2-7, with 7 bases matching TRBD2. The germline V gene encodes CDR1 SGDLS and CDR2 YYNGEE. With 3 bases clipped from V and 3 bases from J, the junction kept 12 bases outside the gene matches. This CDR3 region has 16 residues. The CDR3 region has the DNA TGTGCCAGCAGCGGACCCTCTTGGGGGAGGGACTACGAGCAGTACTTC. This gives the protein CASSGPSWGRDYEQYF.

This chain uses TRBV7-2 with TRBJ2-3, with no clear D. Between the trimmed V and J ends, which lost 8 bases and 3 bases, there was a span of 12 bases. CDR3 size: 13 residues. The germline V gene has CDR1 SGHTA and CDR2 FQGNSA. In DNA form, the CDR3 reads TGTGCCAGCGGAGAAGTTGGGACAGATACGCAGTATTTT. Amino acids: CASGEVGTDTQYF.

J is TRBJ2-2 and V is TRBV6-5; D may be TRBD2 (5 bases). CDR3 length: 13 residues. Looked up from germline, CDR1 is MNHEY and CDR2 is SVGAGI. The V end lost 2 bases, the J end lost 8 bases, and 9 bases lay between the germline ends. The CDR3 protein is CASSYKLGGELFF. DNA of the CDR3: TGTGCCAGCAGTTACAAACTAGGGGGGGAGCTGTTTTTT.

This sequence joins TRBV30 and TRBJ2-7; D not certain. CDR3 length: 12 amino acids. The V end was cut by 7 bases, the J end by 2 bases, with 12 bases between. Germline CDR1 GTSNPN, CDR2 SVGIG (reference sequence). The CDR3: CASRPGPYEQYF. In DNA, the CDR3 is TGTGCCTCCCGTCCCGGTCCCTACGAGCAGTACTTC.

The chain employs TRBV30 and TRBJ1-4; 8 nucleotides align to TRBD1. V dropped 3 bases and J dropped 8; count of bases not matched to a gene: 2. This CDR3 contains 12 residues. In germline, CDR1 is GTSNPN, CDR2 SVGIG (reference sequence). This CDR3 reads CAWRDRAEKLFF. In nucleotides, the CDR3 is TGTGCCTGGAGGGACAGGGCCGAAAAACTGTTTTTT.

The genes are TRBV5-1 and TRBJ2-5, with 8 bases aligning to TRBD1. CDR3 length equals 15 residues. Germline V gene data show CDR1 as SGHRS and CDR2 as YFSETQ. V was clipped by 4 bases and J by 1 base; unmatched bases: 6. The CDR3 DNA follows: TGCGCCAGCAGCATAACAGGGGGTGTCCAAGAGACCCAGTACTTC. Its protein product is CASSITGGVQETQYF.

The CDR3 protein is CASSLQGVNTEAFF. In nucleotides, the CDR3 is TGTGCCAGCAGCTTACAGGGGGTGAACACTGAAGCTTTCTTT. The rearrangement links TRBV7-8 to TRBJ1-1; 7 nucleotides line up with TRBD1. This CDR3 is built from 14 residues. With V trimmed by 2 bases and J by 0 bases, 0 bases remained unmatched. Germline V gene data show CDR1 as SGHVS and CDR2 as FQNEAQ.